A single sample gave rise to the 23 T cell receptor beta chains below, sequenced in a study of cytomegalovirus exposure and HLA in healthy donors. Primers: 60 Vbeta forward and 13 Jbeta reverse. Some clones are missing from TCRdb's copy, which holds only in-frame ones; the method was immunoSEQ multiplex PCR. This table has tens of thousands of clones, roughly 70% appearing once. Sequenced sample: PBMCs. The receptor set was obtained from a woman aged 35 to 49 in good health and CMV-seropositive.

The CDR3 DNA follows: TGTGCCATCAGTGCCCTAGCGGGGGGCCGACGGTACGAGCAGTACTTC. Protein: CAISALAGGRRYEQYF. The chain carries TRBV10-3 and TRBJ2-7; 11 bases align to TRBD2. Germline V gene lookup returns CDR1 ENHRY and CDR2 SYGVKD. V shed 4 bases and J 4 bases; nucleotides not matched to a gene: 9. The CDR3 has 16 residues.

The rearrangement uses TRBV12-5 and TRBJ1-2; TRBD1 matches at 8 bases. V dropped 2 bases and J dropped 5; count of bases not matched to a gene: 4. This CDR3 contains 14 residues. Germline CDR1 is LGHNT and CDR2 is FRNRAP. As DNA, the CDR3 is TGTGCTAGTGGTTTGTCGACAGGGGTTTATGGCTACACCTTC. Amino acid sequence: CASGLSTGVYGYTF.

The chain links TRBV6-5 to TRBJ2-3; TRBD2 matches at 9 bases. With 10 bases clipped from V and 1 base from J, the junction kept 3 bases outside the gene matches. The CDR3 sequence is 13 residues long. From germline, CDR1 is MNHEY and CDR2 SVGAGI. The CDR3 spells CATKRGGTDTQYF. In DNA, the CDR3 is TGTGCCACCAAGCGGGGGGGCACAGATACGCAGTATTTT.

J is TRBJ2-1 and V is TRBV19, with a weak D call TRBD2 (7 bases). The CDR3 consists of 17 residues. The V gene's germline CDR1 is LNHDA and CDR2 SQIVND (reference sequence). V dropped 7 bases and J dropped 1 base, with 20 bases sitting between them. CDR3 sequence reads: CASTAAGAGWSYNEQFF. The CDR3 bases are TGTGCCAGTACCGCCGCGGGGGCAGGGTGGTCCTACAATGAGCAGTTCTTC.

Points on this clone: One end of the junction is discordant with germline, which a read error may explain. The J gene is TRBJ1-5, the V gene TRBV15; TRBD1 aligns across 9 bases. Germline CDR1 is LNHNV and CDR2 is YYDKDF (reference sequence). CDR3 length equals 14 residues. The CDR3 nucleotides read TGTGCCACCAGCGGAACAGGGGGCAGTCAGCCCCAGAATTTT. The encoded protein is CATSGTGGSQPQNF.

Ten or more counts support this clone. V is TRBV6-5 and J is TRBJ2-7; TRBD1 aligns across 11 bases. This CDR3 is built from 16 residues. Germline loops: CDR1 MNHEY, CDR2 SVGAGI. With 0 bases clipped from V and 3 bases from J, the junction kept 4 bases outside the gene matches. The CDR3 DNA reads TGTGCCAGCAGTTACTCTACCGGGACAGGGGGCTACGAGCAGTACTTC. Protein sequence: CASSYSTGTGGYEQYF.

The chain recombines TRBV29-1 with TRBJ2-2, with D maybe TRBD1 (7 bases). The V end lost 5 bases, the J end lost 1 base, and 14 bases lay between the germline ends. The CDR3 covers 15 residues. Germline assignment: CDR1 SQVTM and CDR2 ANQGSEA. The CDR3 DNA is TGCAGCGTTCCCAGGGGGGCCTTGAACACCGGGGAGCTGTTTTTT. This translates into CSVPRGALNTGELFF.

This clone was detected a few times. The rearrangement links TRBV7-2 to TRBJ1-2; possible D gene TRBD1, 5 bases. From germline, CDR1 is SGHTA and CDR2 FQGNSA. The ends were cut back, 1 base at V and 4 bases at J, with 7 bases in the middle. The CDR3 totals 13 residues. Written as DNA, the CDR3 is TGTGCCAGCAGCTTAGGACAGAGCTATGGCTACACCTTC. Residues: CASSLGQSYGYTF.

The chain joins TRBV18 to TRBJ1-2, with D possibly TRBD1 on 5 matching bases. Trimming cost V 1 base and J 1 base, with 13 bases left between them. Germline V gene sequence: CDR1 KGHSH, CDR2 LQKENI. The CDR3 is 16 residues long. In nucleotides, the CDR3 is TGTGCCAGCTCACCACTCCAGGACACTTTTAACTATGGCTACACCTTC. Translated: CASSPLQDTFNYGYTF.

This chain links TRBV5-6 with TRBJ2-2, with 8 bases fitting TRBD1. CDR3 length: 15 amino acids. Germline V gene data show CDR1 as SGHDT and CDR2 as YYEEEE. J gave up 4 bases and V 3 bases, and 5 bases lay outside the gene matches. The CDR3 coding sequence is TGTGCCAGCAGCTACGGGACAGGTTTCACCGGGGAGCTGTTTTTT. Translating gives CASSYGTGFTGELFF.

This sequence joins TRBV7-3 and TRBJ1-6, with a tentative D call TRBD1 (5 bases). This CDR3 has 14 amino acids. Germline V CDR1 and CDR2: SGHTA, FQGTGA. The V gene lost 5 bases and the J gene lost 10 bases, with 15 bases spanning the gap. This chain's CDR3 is CASSPSRGSSPLHF. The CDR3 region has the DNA TGTGCCAGCAGCCCAAGCCGGGGGTCGTCACCCCTCCACTTT.

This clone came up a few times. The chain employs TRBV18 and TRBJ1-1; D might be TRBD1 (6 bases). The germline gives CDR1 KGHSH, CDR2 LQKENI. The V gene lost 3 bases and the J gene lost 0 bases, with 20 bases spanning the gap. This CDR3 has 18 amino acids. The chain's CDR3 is CASSPSYRAGNMNTEAFF. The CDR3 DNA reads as TGTGCCAGCTCACCCTCCTACAGGGCCGGCAACATGAACACTGAAGCTTTCTTT. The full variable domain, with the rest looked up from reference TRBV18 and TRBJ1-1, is NAGVMQNPRHLVRRRGQEARLRCSPMKGHSHVYWYRQLPEEGLKFMVYLQKENIIDESGMPKERFSAEFPKEGPSILRIQQVVRGDSAAYFCASSPSYRAGNMNTEAFFGQGTRLTVV.

DNA of the CDR3: TGTGCTACTCAAACAATCGGGGAGGGTAACTACGAGCAGTACTTC. The encoded protein is CATQTIGEGNYEQYF. This chain joins TRBV2 and TRBJ2-7, with 7 bases aligning to TRBD2. This CDR3 region has 15 residues. Germline V CDR1 and CDR2: SNHLY, FYNNEI.

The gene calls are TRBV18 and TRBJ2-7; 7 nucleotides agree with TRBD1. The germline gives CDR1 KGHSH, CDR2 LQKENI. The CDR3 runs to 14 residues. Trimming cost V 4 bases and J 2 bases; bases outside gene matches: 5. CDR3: CASSQGQVPYEQYF. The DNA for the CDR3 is TGTGCCAGCTCACAAGGACAGGTCCCCTACGAGCAGTACTTC.

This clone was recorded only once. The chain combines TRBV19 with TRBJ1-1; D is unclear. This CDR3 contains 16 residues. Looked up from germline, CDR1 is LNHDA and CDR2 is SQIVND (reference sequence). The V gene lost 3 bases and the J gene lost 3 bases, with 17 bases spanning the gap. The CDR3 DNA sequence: TGTGCCAGTAGTATCTCCGGCGGCTCCCTGGACACTGAAGCTTTCTTT. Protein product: CASSISGGSLDTEAFF.

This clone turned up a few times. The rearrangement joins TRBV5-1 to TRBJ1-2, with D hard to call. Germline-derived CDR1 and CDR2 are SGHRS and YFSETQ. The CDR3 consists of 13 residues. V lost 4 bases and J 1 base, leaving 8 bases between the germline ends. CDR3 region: CASSLELNYGYTF. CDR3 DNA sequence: TGCGCCAGCAGCCTGGAACTTAACTATGGCTACACCTTC.

CDR3 loop: CASTAQGAANEKLFF. The CDR3 nucleotides are TGCGCCAGCACCGCTCAGGGGGCGGCTAATGAAAAACTGTTTTTT. The chain joins TRBV5-1 to TRBJ1-4; 8 bases are a match to TRBD1. The V and J ends lost 6 bases and 3 bases, in that order; junction bases with no gene match: 7. The germline V gene encodes CDR1 SGHRS and CDR2 YFSETQ. The CDR3 length is 15 residues. Complete variable domain (other parts from reference TRBV5-1 and TRBJ1-4): KAGVTQTPRYLIKTRGQQVTLSCSPISGHRSVSWYQQTPGQGLQFLFEYFSETQRNKGNFPGRFSGRQFSNSRSEMNVSTLELGDSALYLCASTAQGAANEKLFFGSGTQLSVL.

The CDR3 spells CASRPHGLASYEQYF. The DNA for the CDR3 is TGTGCCAGCAGACCACACGGACTAGCGAGCTACGAGCAGTACTTC. The gene calls are TRBV27 and TRBJ2-7, with 9 bases that match TRBD2. V lost 6 bases, J lost 3 bases, and 9 bases stayed unmatched. Germline V gene data show CDR1 as MNHEY and CDR2 as SMNVEV (reference sequence). The CDR3 is made up of 15 amino acids.

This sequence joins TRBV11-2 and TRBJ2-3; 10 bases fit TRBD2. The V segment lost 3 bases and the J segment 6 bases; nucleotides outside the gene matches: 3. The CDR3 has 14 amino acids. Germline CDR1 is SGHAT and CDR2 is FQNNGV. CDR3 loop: CASSFTSGDDTQYF. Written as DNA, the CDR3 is TGTGCCAGCAGCTTTACTAGCGGGGATGATACGCAGTATTTT.

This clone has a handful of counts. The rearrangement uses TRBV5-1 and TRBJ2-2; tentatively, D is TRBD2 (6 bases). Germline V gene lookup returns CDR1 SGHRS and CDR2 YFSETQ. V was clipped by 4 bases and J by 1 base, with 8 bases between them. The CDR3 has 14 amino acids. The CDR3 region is CASSVSGNTGELFF. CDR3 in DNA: TGCGCCAGCAGCGTTAGCGGGAACACCGGGGAGCTGTTTTTT.

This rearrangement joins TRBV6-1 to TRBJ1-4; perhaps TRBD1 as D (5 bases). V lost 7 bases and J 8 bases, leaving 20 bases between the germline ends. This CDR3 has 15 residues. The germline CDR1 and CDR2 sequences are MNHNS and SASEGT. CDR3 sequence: CASTVTVGFGEKLFF. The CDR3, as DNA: TGTGCCAGCACGGTGACAGTGGGGTTCGGCGAAAAACTGTTTTTT.

CDR3 in DNA: TGTGCCAGCAGCCCCGGGGGGGCAGCCCGCTCTGGAAACACCATATATTTT. This sequence encodes CASSPGGAARSGNTIYF. The J gene is TRBJ1-3, the V gene TRBV5-4; weak D call: TRBD1 (6 bases). From germline, CDR1 is SGHNT and CDR2 YYREEE (reference sequence). Between the trimmed V and J ends, which lost 4 bases and 0 bases, there was a span of 17 bases. The CDR3 sequence is 17 residues long.

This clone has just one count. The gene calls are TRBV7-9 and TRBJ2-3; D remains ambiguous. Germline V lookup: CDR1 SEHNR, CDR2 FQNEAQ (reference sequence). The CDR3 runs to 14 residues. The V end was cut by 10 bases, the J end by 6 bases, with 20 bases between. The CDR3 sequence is CAIQAQNPVDTQYF. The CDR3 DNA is TGTGCCATCCAAGCGCAAAACCCGGTCGATACGCAGTATTTT.